This T cell receptor (beta chain) was profiled in a study of shared clonotypes between healthy human individuals. CD45RO-negative, CCR7-selected cells formed the naive CD8 fraction, which excluded terminally differentiated effector memory CD45RA+ cells. CDR3 length equals 15 residues. Trimming at V came to 4 bases and at J to 3 bases, leaving 9 bases not matched to a gene. Germline CDR1 SGHRS, CDR2 YFSETQ. Several immunoSEQ plates held equal portions of the genomic DNA taken from each subset. Profiling relied on immunoSEQ multiplex PCR, and the TCRdb table lists in-frame clones only, not all of them. The sample includes hundreds of thousands of clones, 92% seen only once; the top ten take nearly 25%. As regards this clone: Its specificity is not known.

Notes on the study in general: The generation probabilities recorded for non-shared clonotypes fell below those of clonotypes shared by all four donors.

The sample taken for sequencing was naive CD8+ T cells sorted from blood. The receptor was derived from a man aged 30-40 years in good health. The chain combines TRBV5-1 with TRBJ2-5, with 7 nucleotides matching TRBD1. CDR3 sequence: CASSRTGTDKETQYF. CDR3 nucleotides: TGCGCCAGCAGCCGTACAGGGACAGATAAAGAGACCCAGTACTTC.